The present TCR beta chain was sequenced within a study of technical replicates of blood from several donors. The germline gives CDR1 SGHRS, CDR2 YFSETQ. The CDR3 length is 16 residues. With 4 bases clipped from V and 0 bases from J, the junction kept 7 bases outside the gene matches. The protocol was immunoSEQ multiplex PCR, while the TCRdb copy is restricted to in-frame clones and leaves out a portion. The sample records about 83,000 clones, about 90% being singletons. The TCR originated in a human donor in good health. The chain is built from TRBV5-1 and TRBJ2-3, with TRBD2 identical over 8 bases. Sequenced input: T cells isolated from PBMCs. The CDR3 protein is CASSPAGGRSTDTQYF. In nucleotides, the CDR3 is TGCGCCAGCAGCCCCGCGGGGGGACGGAGCACAGATACGCAGTATTTT.